This TCR beta chain was recorded in a study of T cell repertoires in cytomegalovirus infection. General observations from the study: What dominated the ex vivo response were HLA-C-restricted CMV-specific TCR beta clonotypes.

The CDR3 totals 13 residues. Germline V gene lookup returns CDR1 SGHVS and CDR2 FNYEAQ. V lost 2 bases and J 6 bases, leaving 10 bases between the germline ends. Comment on this clonotype: Its specificity is unknown.

TCRdb independently ran MiXCR on the reads; one entry per CDR3 protein. The sample yields 800,000 to 950,000 distinct CDR3 sequences, approximately 32% seen once. The specimen comprised cultured CD8+ T cells from PBMCs, sampled from culture after CMV antigen stimulation. The receptor was derived from a human donor in good health (CMV status not recorded). Some clones in this sample may be carry-over from other donors' samples. The J gene is TRBJ1-2, the V gene TRBV7-6; D gene unclear. Written as DNA, the CDR3 is TGTGCCAGCAGCTTAAATCTGCCCGATGGCTACACCTTC. It codes for CASSLNLPDGYTF.